The 18 T cell receptor beta chains given below trace back to one sample, sequenced in a study of monozygotic twins with inflammatory bowel disease. From its re-call of the 5' RACE reads, TCRdb lists each CDR3 protein once, without DNA. The specimen's table records around 190,000 distinct CDR3 sequences. Sequencing was carried out using blood. These receptors originate from a human donor with ulcerative colitis or Crohn's disease, or a healthy co-twin of an affected twin (not recorded which).

The chain combines TRBV20-1 with TRBJ1-5; TCRdb picks TRBD1, but there is no DNA to check that call. This CDR3 is 16 amino acids long. Per germline, CDR1 DFQATT and CDR2 SNEGSKA (reference sequence). The CDR3 sequence: CSAPRTGTARNQPQHF.

The V call is TRBV19, the J call TRBJ2-5; absent DNA, TCRdb's TRBD1 call cannot be checked. Germline V gene sequence: CDR1 LNHDA, CDR2 SQIVND (reference sequence). The CDR3 runs to 14 residues. The CDR3 loop is CASSIGGHGKTQYF.

CDR3 region: CASSQSTTSTDTQYF. The J gene is TRBJ2-3, the V gene TRBV7-9. Germline V gene sequence: CDR1 SEHNR, CDR2 FQNEAQ (reference sequence). There are 15 residues in the CDR3.

The V call is TRBV5-6, the J call TRBJ2-3; the D call of TRBD1 rests on TCRdb alone, since no DNA is present to check it. The CDR3 runs 16 residues. Germline CDR1 reads SGHDT; CDR2 reads YYEEEE. The CDR3 loop is CASSLSGEGSTDTQYF.

The chain recombines TRBV27 with TRBJ2-2. From germline, CDR1 is MNHEY and CDR2 SMNVEV (reference sequence). The CDR3 is 14 amino acids. The CDR3 loop reads CASSFRWNTGELFF.

This chain joins TRBV20-1 and TRBJ1-4. The CDR3 totals 13 residues. The germline CDR1 and CDR2 sequences are DFQATT and SNEGSKA (reference sequence). CDR3 in amino acids: CSATDIDGEKLFF.

The J gene is TRBJ2-1, the V gene TRBV7-6; TCRdb indicates TRBD1, and absent DNA this call remains unverified. The CDR3 has 16 residues. CDR1 and CDR2 from the germline V gene are SGHVS and FNYEAQ. The CDR3 loop is CASSLVRDTLYNEQFF.

The chain links TRBV19 to TRBJ1-1; no DNA is available, so the TRBD1 call from TCRdb remains unchecked. Germline V gives CDR1 LNHDA, CDR2 SQIVND (reference sequence). The CDR3 runs 14 residues. The CDR3 sequence: CASSIGGTGTEAFF.

The rearrangement links TRBV7-2 to TRBJ2-5; the D gene TCRdb calls, TRBD1, cannot be checked with no DNA. The CDR3 contains 13 residues. The V gene's germline CDR1 is SGHTA and CDR2 FQGNSA. The CDR3 sequence is CASSPTGGETQYF.

CDR3 region: CASSQNSGGAYEQYF. This chain connects TRBV3-1 to TRBJ2-7; checking the TCRdb D call of TRBD2 is not possible without DNA. The CDR3 is 15 residues long. Germline CDR1 and CDR2: LGHDT and YNNKEL (reference sequence).

The chain is built from TRBV5-4 and TRBJ1-6; the D call from TCRdb, TRBD1, cannot be confirmed without DNA. Germline V gives CDR1 SGHNT, CDR2 YYREEE (reference sequence). The CDR3 spans 16 residues. CDR3 sequence reads: CASSSPLPRGNSPLHF.

The V call is TRBV7-2, the J call TRBJ1-6; checking the TCRdb D call of TRBD1 is not possible without DNA. The CDR3 sequence is 15 residues long. Per the germline V gene, CDR1 is SGHTA and CDR2 is FQGNSA. CDR3 sequence reads: CASSWRDRGSSPLHF.

The V call is TRBV5-4, the J call TRBJ2-1. CDR3 length: 22 residues. Germline V lookup: CDR1 SGHNT, CDR2 YYREEE (reference sequence). The CDR3 loop is CASSLGTWMMWSESNTYNEQFF. The full variable domain, its missing parts supplied by reference TRBV5-4 and TRBJ2-1, is ETGVTQSPTHLIKTRGQQVTLRCSSQSGHNTVSWYQQALGQGPQFIFQYYREEENGRGNFPPRFSGLQFPNYSSELNVNALELDDSALYLCASSLGTWMMWSESNTYNEQFFGPGTRLTVL.

V gene TRBV20-1 combines with J gene TRBJ2-1; TCRdb's D call of TRBD1 is untestable without DNA. The CDR3 sequence is 14 residues long. CDR1 and CDR2 from the germline V gene are DFQATT and SNEGSKA (reference sequence). CDR3 protein: CSASGTGSEGEQFF.

V usage is TRBV4-1 and J usage is TRBJ1-5. Germline V CDR1 and CDR2: MGHRA, YSYEKL. CDR3 length: 16 residues. CDR3 residues: CASSQVAERMYQPQHF.

The gene calls are TRBV2 and TRBJ2-4; TCRdb selects TRBD1, and the lack of DNA leaves this call unchecked. Germline-derived CDR1 and CDR2 are SNHLY and FYNNEI. The CDR3 covers 12 residues. The CDR3 sequence: CASRTRENIQYF.

The chain carries TRBV20-1 and TRBJ2-2. The CDR3 has 12 residues. From germline, CDR1 is DFQATT and CDR2 SNEGSKA (reference sequence). This chain's CDR3 is CRRTAVTGELFF.

The V and J genes are TRBV2 and TRBJ1-6; TCRdb reports TRBD1, a call that lacks DNA to check it against. Germline V gene sequence: CDR1 SNHLY, CDR2 FYNNEI. This CDR3 is 14 amino acids long. CDR3 sequence reads: CASSDLGPNSPLHF.